These T cell receptor beta chains were read from a single sample in a study of blood T cell repertoires in COVID-19. Data came from immunoSEQ multiplex PCR; TCRdb stores just in-frame clones and leaves some out. This repertoire shows 100,000 to 120,000 clones, 85% to 90% found once; its top ten account for about 3%. The sequencing input was peripheral blood. These receptors all stem from a woman aged 50 to 60 with acute or convalescent COVID-19. The CDR3 runs from the conserved cysteine through the conserved F or W. D genes are given only for firm matches. Size values are once, few and many counts, or a class for expanded clones, and some rows have none.

J gene,D gene,V gene,clone size,CDR3 length,CDR3 DNA,CDR3 protein
TRBJ2-2,.,TRBV5-5,.,16,TGTGCCAGCAAGCGACAGCACAACTCTAACACCGGGGAGCTGTTTTTT,CASKRQHNSNTGELFF
TRBJ2-2,TRBD1,TRBV10-1,few,15,TGCGCCAGCCCAGTTAGACAGGGAGCGACCGGGGAGCTGTTTTTT,CASPVRQGATGELFF
TRBJ2-1,.,TRBV4-2,few,15,TGTGCCAGCAGCCAGGCCCCAGACTCGGGCAATGAGCAGTTCTTC,CASSQAPDSGNEQFF
TRBJ2-3,TRBD2,TRBV6-4,.,16,TGTGCCAGCAGTAGACTAGCGGGAGGGAGCACAGATACGCAGTATTTT,CASSRLAGGSTDTQYF
TRBJ1-4,TRBD1,TRBV18,.,14,TGTGCCAGCTCGCTCGGACAGGGTGGGGAAAAACTGTTTTTT,CASSLGQGGEKLFF
TRBJ1-4,TRBD1,TRBV7-2,.,15,TGTGCCAGCAGCTTATTTGTCCGGGACAGAGGAAAACTGTTTTTT,CASSLFVRDRGKLFF
TRBJ1-6,.,TRBV4-2,many,14,TGTGCCAGCAGCCAAGGAGGGCCCGATTCACCCCTCCACTTT,CASSQGGPDSPLHF
TRBJ2-1,.,TRBV19,.,15,TGTGCCAGTAGTATAGCTCTAGCGAGAAACAATGAGCAGTTCTTC,CASSIALARNNEQFF
TRBJ2-7,TRBD1,TRBV28,.,16,TGTGCCAGCAGTAGCCCCGGGCAGGGGGCGACCTACGAGCAGTACTTC,CASSSPGQGATYEQYF
TRBJ1-2,TRBD1,TRBV10-3,.,13,TGTGCCATCAGTATCAGGGGGGAGGATGGCTACACCTTC,CAISIRGEDGYTF
TRBJ2-7,TRBD2,TRBV5-1,.,14,TGCGCCAGCAGCCCCGGGACTAGCACGGACGAGCAGTACTTC,CASSPGTSTDEQYF
TRBJ1-6,.,TRBV6-5,.,15,TGTGCCAGCAGTTACTCTCACTCCTATAATTCACCCCTCCACTTT,CASSYSHSYNSPLHF
TRBJ2-7,TRBD1,TRBV11-2,.,14,TGTGCCAGCAGCTTGGCCGGGACAGGGGGTCGGTTGTACTTC,CASSLAGTGGRLYF
TRBJ1-5,.,TRBV6-5,.,12,TGTGCCAGCAGGGGCGACGTTAAACCCCAGCATTTT,CASRGDVKPQHF
TRBJ2-1,.,TRBV27,.,15,TGTGCCAGCAGTTTCGCCGCTAGCGTCTACAATGAGCAGTTCTTC,CASSFAASVYNEQFF
TRBJ2-5,.,TRBV24-1,.,19,TGTGCCACCAGTGATTTGTGGGAAAGGGCAGGGAAGACCCAGGAGACCCAGTACTTC,CATSDLWERAGKTQETQYF
TRBJ1-1,TRBD1,TRBV6-6,.,16,TGTGCCAGCAGTCCACCCCCGGGACAGGGGAGCACTGAAGCTTTCTTT,CASSPPPGQGSTEAFF
TRBJ2-3,TRBD2,TRBV7-9,.,17,TGTGCCAGCAGCCCGGGACTAGCGGGGCTCAGCACAGATACGCAGTATTTT,CASSPGLAGLSTDTQYF
TRBJ2-1,.,TRBV6-5,.,15,TGTGCCAGCAGTCCTTCGCCATCGGTCTACAATGAGCAGTTCTTC,CASSPSPSVYNEQFF
TRBJ1-1,.,TRBV10-3,.,18,TGTGCCATCAGTGAGACTCTGGGCGGAGGAACTATGAACACTGAAGCTTTCTTT,CAISETLGGGTMNTEAFF
TRBJ2-1,TRBD1,TRBV29-1,.,13,TGCAGCTCAGACAGGGGGGACGGCGGTGAGCAGTTCTTC,CSSDRGDGGEQFF
TRBJ2-1,TRBD2,TRBV6-4,.,16,TGTGCCAGCAGTTTAACCGGGACTAGCTCCAACAATGAGCAGTTCTTC,CASSLTGTSSNNEQFF
TRBJ2-1,TRBD2,TRBV2,.,15,TGTGCCAGCAGCGCAGCGGGAGTAGGGGGCAATGAGCAGTTCTTC,CASSAAGVGGNEQFF
TRBJ2-5,.,TRBV15,.,16,TGTGCCACCAGCAGAGGGGACACTGGAGTAGAAGAGACCCAGTACTTC,CATSRGDTGVEETQYF
TRBJ1-2,.,TRBV6-4,few,14,TGTGCCAGCAGTGCTTTTACAGGAAACTATGGCTACACCTTC,CASSAFTGNYGYTF
TRBJ2-5,TRBD2,TRBV11-2,.,15,TGTGCCAGCAGCTTTAGCGGGCCCACCCGAGAGACCCAGTACTTC,CASSFSGPTRETQYF
TRBJ2-7,.,TRBV10-3,.,11,TGTGCCATCGCCGATGCAGCGGCCGTGTACTTC,CAIADAAAVYF
TRBJ1-6,.,TRBV30,.,15,TGTGCCTGGCGCGGGGCTGATTCGTTAAATTCACCCCTCCACTTT,CAWRGADSLNSPLHF
TRBJ1-5,.,TRBV30,once,13,TGTGCCTGGAGGGACACAGTCAATCAGCCCCAGCATTTT,CAWRDTVNQPQHF
TRBJ2-2,TRBD1,TRBV29-1,.,14,TGCAGCGTTCTGGGACAGACGAACACCGGGGAGCTGTTTTTT,CSVLGQTNTGELFF
TRBJ1-1,TRBD1,TRBV18,.,14,TGTGCCAGCTCCCTCGGACAGGAGAGCACTGAAGCTTTCTTT,CASSLGQESTEAFF
TRBJ2-7,.,TRBV5-1,.,14,TGCGCCAGCAGCTTGGTCCAGGGCCCCTACGAGCAGTACTTC,CASSLVQGPYEQYF
TRBJ2-3,TRBD2,TRBV13,.,17,TGTGCCAGCAGCTTAGTGACGACTAGCGGCAGTCAAGATACGCAGTATTTT,CASSLVTTSGSQDTQYF
TRBJ1-5,TRBD1,TRBV19,.,15,TGTGCCAGTAGCACGGACAGGGGCAACAATCAGCCCCAGCATTTT,CASSTDRGNNQPQHF
TRBJ1-5,.,TRBV7-2,.,14,TGTGCCAGCAGCTTTAGGCAGGGCGGTCAGCCCCAGCATTTT,CASSFRQGGQPQHF
TRBJ1-4,.,TRBV6-5,.,13,TGTGCCCCCGGGGGGAGGGTGGGTGAAAAACTGTTTTTT,CAPGGRVGEKLFF
TRBJ1-3,.,TRBV28,.,15,TGTGCCAGCAGTTCACAGGTTTACTCTGGAAACACCATATATTTT,CASSSQVYSGNTIYF
TRBJ2-1,.,TRBV11-3,.,15,TGTGCCAGCAGTCTGGGGGGTAGCGGCTACAATGAGCAGTTCTTC,CASSLGGSGYNEQFF